The 31 T cell receptor beta chains below come from one sample, sequenced in a study of T cells in women clearing cervical HPV infection. Sequencing used immunoSEQ multiplex PCR; TCRdb keeps in-frame clones, though not all of them. The sample table sets out 30,000 or so clones. Input material: blood buffy coat. Every receptor here comes from a woman between 18 and 75 years old with a cervical HPV16 infection that either progressed to CIN3+ or cleared (not recorded which).

For this clone: With the read ending 3 residues before the CDR3 end, the germline J gene is used to fill in that end. J is TRBJ2-5 and V is TRBV19, with a tentative D call TRBD2 (5 bases). From germline, CDR1 is LNHDA and CDR2 SQIVND (reference sequence). Trimming removed 4 bases from V and 0 bases from J, with 15 bases in between. This CDR3 has 16 residues. The sequenced part of the CDR3 DNA is TGTGCCAGTAGTAGAGGGCGCCTGATAGACCAAGAGACC. Translated: CASSRGRLIDQET. The whole CDR3 sequence is CASSRGRLIDQETQYF.

In the case of this clone: From the germline J gene comes the end of the CDR3, since the read stops 3 residues before it. The chain couples TRBV4-2 to TRBJ1-2, with 10 positions matching TRBD1. The CDR3 is 16 amino acids. V shed 4 bases and J 6 bases; nucleotides not matched to a gene: 11. The germline V gene has CDR1 LGHNA and CDR2 YNFKEQ. The CDR3 sequence is CASSRTRDRGMNGYTF. The sequenced part of the CDR3 DNA is TGTGCCAGCAGCCGTACCCGGGACAGGGGTATGAATGGC.

Concerning this clone itself: The sequence runs out 3 residues before the end of the CDR3; the remainder is reconstructed from the germline J gene. This chain joins TRBV29-1 and TRBJ1-2; D is possibly TRBD1 (6 bases). CDR3 length: 14 amino acids. Germline assignment: CDR1 SQVTM and CDR2 ANQGSEA. CDR3 sequence reads: CSAFIQGLGYGYTF. Partial CDR3 DNA: TGCAGCGCTTTTATACAGGGTCTCGGTTACGGC.

Details on this clone: The read ends 3 residues before the CDR3 terminus; that terminus is restored from the germline J gene. The V call is TRBV5-4, the J call TRBJ1-3, with 9 positions matching TRBD1. Germline trimming cut 4 bases from V and 9 bases from J; bases unmatched to any gene: 8. CDR3 length equals 14 residues. Germline CDR1 is SGHNT and CDR2 is YYREEE (reference sequence). The CDR3 DNA, read in part, is TGTGCCAGCAGCGCCAGGACAGGGGAGAGCACC. It is translated as CASSARTGEST. The full CDR3 sequence reads CASSARTGESTIYF.

Comments on this clone: The sequence runs out 3 residues before the end of the CDR3; the remainder is reconstructed from the germline J gene. The chain is built from TRBV18 and TRBJ2-7; D is undetermined. CDR1 and CDR2 from the germline V gene are KGHSH and LQKENI. The ends were cut back, 6 bases at V and 3 bases at J, with 15 bases in the middle. This CDR3 is built from 14 residues. The part of the CDR3 DNA that was read is TGTGCCAGCTCTCCGCCGAGACACAGCTACGAG. Translating gives CASSPPRHSYE. The complete CDR3 reads CASSPPRHSYEQYF.

A note on this clone: Sequencing ends 3 residues short of the CDR3 end; the germline J gene provides the rest. The chain combines TRBV13 with TRBJ2-3; TRBD2 agrees at 8 bases. The V and J ends lost 2 bases and 0 bases, in that order; junction bases with no gene match: 4. The CDR3 has 16 amino acids. The germline V gene encodes CDR1 PRHDT and CDR2 FYEKMQ (reference sequence). The part of the CDR3 DNA that was read is TGTGCCAGCAGCTTACGAGCGGGGGTTAGCACAGATACG. It encodes CASSLRAGVSTDT. From start to end, the CDR3 is CASSLRAGVSTDTQYF. Full variable domain (remainder filled in from reference TRBV13 and TRBJ2-3): AAGVIQSPRHLIKEKRETATLKCYPIPRHDTVYWYQQGPGQDPQFLISFYEKMQSDKGSIPDRFSAQQFSDYHSELNMSSLELGDSALYFCASSLRAGVSTDTQYFGPGTRLTVL.

CDR3 protein: CAWSRDRGQETQYF. Incomplete CDR3 DNA: TGTGCCTGGAGCCGGGATCGGGGCCAAGAGACC. This sequence joins TRBV30 and TRBJ2-5, with D tentatively TRBD2 (5 bases). The CDR3 end lies 3 residues beyond the end of the read and is filled in from the germline J gene. V was shortened by 3 bases and J by 1 base, with 12 bases between the two germline ends. From germline, CDR1 is GTSNPN and CDR2 SVGIG (reference sequence). The CDR3 totals 14 residues. The full variable domain, with the rest looked up from reference TRBV30 and TRBJ2-5, is SQTIHQWPATLVQPVGSPLSLECTVEGTSNPNLYWYRQAAGRGLQLLFYSVGIGQISSEVPQNLSASRPQDRQFILSSKKLLLSDSGFYLCAWSRDRGQETQYFGPGTRLLVL.

With regard to this clone: Read data end 3 residues before the CDR3 end; the end is taken from the germline J gene. The chain employs TRBV5-6 and TRBJ2-7; 9 bases fit TRBD1. The CDR3 covers 15 residues. Germline trimming cut 6 bases from V and 1 base from J; bases unmatched to any gene: 8. CDR1 is SGHDT and CDR2 is YYEEEE in the germline V gene. The sequenced part of the CDR3 DNA is TGTGCCAGCATACAAGCGGGACAGGGTTCCTACGAG. This encodes CASIQAGQGSYE. The full CDR3 reads CASIQAGQGSYEQYF.

Worth noting for this clone: The CDR3 end lies 3 residues beyond the end of the read and is filled in from the germline J gene. V usage is TRBV20-1 and J usage is TRBJ1-1, with D perhaps TRBD1 (6 bases). V lost 4 bases to trimming and J lost 5 bases, with 11 bases between them. Germline-derived CDR1 and CDR2 are DFQATT and SNEGSKA (reference sequence). CDR3 length: 12 residues. The part of the CDR3 DNA that was read is TGCAGTGCTATGGGCCAGGGGACTGAA. It codes for CSAMGQGTE. Given in full, the CDR3 is CSAMGQGTEAFF.

Remarks on this clone: The CDR3 goes on 3 residues after the read ends, and that part is filled in from the germline J gene. The V and J genes are TRBV23-1 and TRBJ1-5; D gene uncertain. TRBV23-1 counts as an open reading frame of uncertain function. V lost 0 bases and J lost 6, with 15 bases in between. This CDR3 contains 16 residues. Incomplete CDR3 DNA: TGCGCCAGCAGTCAATCTACAGTTAGTAAAAGTCAGCCC. This gives the protein CASSQSTVSKSQP. From start to end, the CDR3 is CASSQSTVSKSQPQHF.

About this clone: The CDR3 goes on 3 residues after the read ends, and that part is filled in from the germline J gene. V usage is TRBV29-1 and J usage is TRBJ2-5, with 7 bases that match TRBD2. The V gene end was trimmed by 5 bases and the J gene end by 3 bases; junction bases not matched to a gene: 6. Germline V lookup: CDR1 SQVTM, CDR2 ANQGSEA. This CDR3 has 13 residues. CDR3 region: CSVQSSGKETQYF. The CDR3 bases that were read are TGCAGCGTTCAGTCTAGCGGTAAAGAGACC.

Of note for this clone: Coverage ceases 3 residues before the CDR3 finishes, and the germline J gene fills in the end. This sequence joins TRBV5-1 and TRBJ2-5; D may be TRBD1 (6 bases). The CDR3 extends over 18 amino acids. Germline CDR1 SGHRS, CDR2 YFSETQ. V was pared by 5 bases and J by 4 bases, with 27 bases between. This CDR3 is CASSLYQVRGRAGETQYF. CDR3 DNA, as far as it was read: TGCGCCAGCAGTTTATACCAAGTCAGGGGAAGGGCGGGAGAGACC.

In the case of this clone: The read ends 3 residues early relative to the CDR3; the germline J gene fills the gap. The chain links TRBV7-3 to TRBJ2-5; D is possibly TRBD2 (6 bases). The germline V gene has CDR1 SGHTA and CDR2 FQGTGA. The CDR3 loop spans 15 amino acids. The V gene lost 2 bases and the J gene lost 4 bases, with 14 bases spanning the gap. The sequenced part of the CDR3 DNA is TGTGCCAGCAGCTTATCTGGGATGGGGGGAGAGACC. Protein product: CASSLSGMGGET. The CDR3 reads in full as CASSLSGMGGETQYF.

As to this clone: Coverage ceases 3 residues before the CDR3 finishes, and the germline J gene fills in the end. This chain connects TRBV20-1 to TRBJ2-1, with D perhaps TRBD1 (6 bases). This CDR3 is 13 amino acids long. Germline V CDR1 and CDR2: DFQATT, SNEGSKA (reference sequence). Between the trimmed V and J ends, which lost 3 bases and 3 bases, there was a span of 9 bases. The CDR3 region is CSASWTVYNEQFF. The part of the CDR3 DNA that was read is TGCAGTGCTAGTTGGACAGTCTACAATGAG.

CDR3 sequence reads: CASSQGPSPYEQYF. The part of the CDR3 DNA that was read is TGTGCCAGCAGCCAAGGCCCTAGCCCGTACGAG. The V gene is TRBV4-2, the J gene TRBJ2-7, with D possibly TRBD2 on 5 matching bases. The sequence runs out 3 residues before the end of the CDR3; the remainder is reconstructed from the germline J gene. Germline values: CDR1 LGHNA, CDR2 YNFKEQ. The CDR3 extends over 14 amino acids. V dropped 1 base and J dropped 4 bases, with 11 bases sitting between them.

In regard to this clone: The CDR3 is cut off 3 residues early in the read; its end comes from the germline J gene. The genes are TRBV5-1 and TRBJ1-2; D is possibly TRBD1 (6 bases). The CDR3 has 15 residues. The V gene lost 4 bases and the J gene lost 2 bases, with 15 bases spanning the gap. Germline lookup yields CDR1 SGHRS and CDR2 YFSETQ. CDR3 protein: CASSTRGAVNYGYTF. The CDR3 DNA, read in part, is TGCGCCAGCAGCACGCGGGGGGCGGTAAACTATGGC.

On this clone: The read stops 3 residues short of the end of the CDR3; the missing end is completed from the germline J gene. The V call is TRBV5-4, the J call TRBJ2-4; 7 bases line up with TRBD1. The CDR3 is 14 amino acids. Germline CDR1 reads SGHNT; CDR2 reads YYREEE (reference sequence). The ends lost 2 bases at V and 8 bases at J; junction bases unmatched: 7. CDR3 bases read: TGTGCCAGCAGCTTCTACAGGGGTGGGGACATT. Amino acid sequence: CASSFYRGGDI. The full CDR3 protein reads CASSFYRGGDIQYF.

A note on this clone: The read terminates 3 residues ahead of where the CDR3 ends, so the germline J gene completes it. The V call is TRBV7-9, the J call TRBJ2-7; tentative D call: TRBD1 (6 bases). Germline CDR1 SEHNR, CDR2 FQNEAQ (reference sequence). V lost 5 bases, J lost 0 bases, and 14 bases lay in between. The CDR3 loop spans 15 amino acids. The sequenced part of the CDR3 DNA is TGTGCCAGCAGCCATCCGACAGGATACTCCTACGAG. This codes for CASSHPTGYSYE. The entire CDR3 reads CASSHPTGYSYEQYF. Based on the CDR3 plus reference TRBV7-9 and TRBJ2-7, the full variable domain is DTGVSQNPRHKITKRGQNVTFRCDPISEHNRLYWYRQTLGQGPEFLTYFQNEAQLEKSRLLSDRFSAERPKGSFSTLEIQRTEQGDSAMYLCASSHPTGYSYEQYFGPGTRLTVT.

Notes on this clone: The read is 3 residues too short to cover the CDR3 end, so that end is filled in from the germline J gene. The genes are TRBV5-4 and TRBJ1-3; D uncertain. Trimming shortened V by 0 bases and J by 4 bases, and 11 bases separated the two germline ends. The CDR3 has 15 amino acids. Germline CDR1 is SGHNT and CDR2 is YYREEE (reference sequence). CDR3 DNA (partial): TGTGCCAGCAGCTTGGACGCGGGAGGCGGAAACACC. This codes for CASSLDAGGGNT. In full, the CDR3 reads CASSLDAGGGNTIYF.

As regards this clone: The CDR3 extends 3 residues past the end of the read, so its final part is completed from the germline J gene. This rearrangement joins TRBV4-1 to TRBJ2-3; D perhaps matches TRBD2 (6 bases). The V gene's germline CDR1 is MGHRA and CDR2 YSYEKL. This CDR3 is built from 15 residues. V lost 7 bases to trimming and J lost 0 bases, with 14 bases between them. The CDR3 protein is CASTLDGTSTDTQYF. The CDR3 DNA, read in part, is TGCGCCAGCACCCTGGACGGGACTAGCACAGATACG.

Worth noting for this clone: The read ends 3 residues early relative to the CDR3; the germline J gene fills the gap. The gene calls are TRBV12-3 or TRBV12-4 and TRBJ2-3, with D unresolved. Trimming removed 9 bases at V and 5 bases at J, with 15 bases between. The CDR3 runs 13 residues. The covered CDR3 bases are TGTGCCAGTAGATACGGTTTGGTAGATACG. This gives the protein CASRYGLVDT. The whole CDR3 reads CASRYGLVDTQYF.

The CDR3 DNA, read in part, is TGTGCCAGCAGCTGGGGACACCAGAACACTGAA. Translation gives CASSWGHQNTE. In full, the CDR3 is CASSWGHQNTEAFF. The chain links TRBV7-8 to TRBJ1-1, with D possibly matching TRBD1 (6 bases). Read data end 3 residues before the CDR3 end; the end is taken from the germline J gene. The V end was cut by 4 bases, the J end by 1 base, with 10 bases between. Germline values: CDR1 SGHVS, CDR2 FQNEAQ. The CDR3 spans 14 residues.

On this clone: The read finishes 3 residues shy of the CDR3 end, and the germline J gene is used to complete it. The chain recombines TRBV19 with TRBJ1-1; TRBD1 is a possible D gene (5 bases). V was cut by 8 bases and J by 0 bases, with 10 bases left in between. Germline V CDR1 and CDR2: LNHDA, SQIVND (reference sequence). The CDR3 is 13 amino acids. CDR3 residues: CASAGGMNTEAFF. The CDR3 DNA, read in part, is TGTGCCAGTGCGGGGGGTATGAACACTGAA.

With respect to this clone: With the read ending 3 residues before the CDR3 end, the germline J gene is used to fill in that end. The chain employs TRBV27 and TRBJ2-7; 7 bases map to TRBD1. Germline CDR1 MNHEY, CDR2 SMNVEV (reference sequence). The CDR3 runs 15 residues. V was pared by 5 bases and J by 3 bases, with 10 bases of the junction left unmatched. The CDR3 loop reads CASSHRGTTNYEQYF. The covered CDR3 bases are TGTGCCAGCAGTCACAGGGGTACCACGAACTACGAG.

As to this clone: From the germline J gene comes the end of the CDR3, since the read stops 3 residues before it. J is TRBJ2-5 and V is TRBV11-2, with 10 bases that match TRBD2. The germline gives CDR1 SGHAT, CDR2 FQNNGV. The CDR3 is 13 residues long. Trimming at V came to 7 bases and at J to 5 bases, leaving 4 bases not matched to a gene. The CDR3 bases that were read are TGTGCCAGCACGAAACTAGCGGGGGAGACC. The encoded protein is CASTKLAGET. The whole CDR3 is CASTKLAGETQYF.

About this clone itself: The CDR3 extends 3 residues past the end of the read, so its final part is completed from the germline J gene. J is TRBJ1-2 and V is TRBV5-4; perhaps TRBD1 as D (6 bases). CDR1 is SGHNT, CDR2 YYREEE, per germline (reference sequence). The V end was cut by 1 base, the J end by 7 bases, with 11 bases between. The CDR3 totals 13 residues. The part of the CDR3 DNA that was read is TGTGCCAGCAGCTTGCAGGGGATGGGTGGC. Amino acids: CASSLQGMGG. The CDR3 in full is CASSLQGMGGYTF.

Worth noting for this clone: The read ends 3 residues early relative to the CDR3; the germline J gene fills the gap. V gene TRBV11-2 combines with J gene TRBJ2-7; 10 positions agree with TRBD2. The CDR3 has 15 amino acids. V shed 0 bases and J 4 bases; nucleotides not matched to a gene: 3. CDR1 SGHAT and CDR2 FQNNGV come from the germline V gene. CDR3 protein: CASSLESSGGYEQYF. The CDR3 bases that were read are TGTGCCAGCAGCTTAGAATCTAGCGGGGGATACGAG.

To note about this clone: Its ends do not fully match the called genes, so a read error is possible. The sequence runs out 3 residues before the end of the CDR3; the remainder is reconstructed from the germline J gene. The chain recombines TRBV29-1 with TRBJ1-2; a weak D match, TRBD1 (5 bases). This CDR3 is built from 16 residues. Germline V gene sequence: CDR1 SQVTM, CDR2 ANQGSEA. The covered CDR3 bases are TGCAGCGTTAAAGATCTTATTCGTGCAGGGATCTATGGC. Translation: CSVKDLIRAGIYG. In full, the CDR3 is CSVKDLIRAGIYGYTF.

As regards this clone: The observed sequence ends 3 residues before the CDR3 terminus, with the missing tail filled in from the germline J gene. V is TRBV24-1 and J is TRBJ2-1, with 8 bases matching TRBD2. The CDR3 runs to 15 residues. CDR1 and CDR2 from the germline V gene are KGHDR and SFDVKD. With 5 bases clipped from V and 4 bases from J, the junction kept 6 bases outside the gene matches. The covered CDR3 bases are TGTGCCACCAGTGTGTCAGCGGGGGCTTACAATGAG. This translates into CATSVSAGAYNE. In full, the CDR3 reads CATSVSAGAYNEQFF.

The sequenced CDR3 bases are TGTGCCAGCGCGGGACAGGATAACTATGGC. Encoded protein: CASAGQDNYG. The CDR3 reads in full as CASAGQDNYGYTF. This chain joins TRBV19 and TRBJ1-2; TRBD1 aligns across 8 bases. The read ends 3 residues before the CDR3 terminus; that terminus is restored from the germline J gene. The CDR3 sequence is 13 residues long. Per germline, CDR1 LNHDA and CDR2 SQIVND (reference sequence). Unmatched junction bases numbered 4, after V lost 9 bases and J lost 1 base.

Remarks on this clone: Read coverage stops 3 residues before the CDR3 terminus; the germline J gene supplies the remainder. V usage is TRBV20-1 and J usage is TRBJ2-2; 15 nucleotides agree with TRBD2. V lost 6 bases and J lost 1; bases outside the gene matches: 6. The CDR3 is 17 residues long. The germline CDR1 and CDR2 sequences are DFQATT and SNEGSKA (reference sequence). CDR3 DNA, as far as it was read: TGCAGTGCCAGGGGACTAGCGGGGGGAATGAACACCGGGGAG. It specifies CSARGLAGGMNTGE. The full CDR3 reads CSARGLAGGMNTGELFF.